This T cell receptor (beta chain) was recovered during a study of T cell changes during pregnancy in multiple sclerosis. Looked up from germline, CDR1 is SQVTM and CDR2 is ANQGSEA. Trimming removed 7 bases from V and 7 bases from J, with 17 bases in between. CDR3 length: 13 residues. The repertoire was sequenced with immunoSEQ multiplex PCR; TCRdb's copy has only in-frame clones and lacks some. The sample contains 85,000 to 130,000 clones, about 94% of which appear only once. The rearrangement uses TRBV29-1 and TRBJ2-1; D is perhaps TRBD1 (5 bases). Specimen: peripheral blood, collected before pregnancy. The TCR originated in a female donor with multiple sclerosis, enrolled in a pregnancy study. The CDR3 DNA sequence: TGCAGCGCCAAGGGGTCAGCGCCTAATGAGCAGTTCTTC. Residues: CSAKGSAPNEQFF.